The rows below give T cell receptor beta chains drawn from one sample of a study of cytomegalovirus exposure and HLA in healthy donors. Clones were read by immunoSEQ multiplex PCR, and TCRdb kept only the in-frame ones, dropping some. Found here are 100,000 to 150,000 clones, 78% of them singletons; the top ten hold around 1.9%. The specimen sequenced was PBMCs. These TCRs come from a woman between 35 and 50 years old in good health and CMV-seronegative. CDR3s leave out the opening cysteine and the closing phenylalanine or tryptophan. D genes are given only for firm matches.

J gene,D gene,CDR3 length,V gene,CDR3 protein
TRBJ2-7,TRBD2,13,TRBV19,ASSQGLAAIYEQY
TRBJ2-3,-,13,TRBV27,ASSLGATRTDTQY
TRBJ2-2,-,16,TRBV9,ASSVEVRQARGTGELF
TRBJ2-5,TRBD1,12,TRBV6-6,ASRPTGQKETQY
TRBJ2-7,TRBD2,13,TRBV6-1,ASRDSGSSSYEQY
TRBJ2-5,-,12,TRBV9,ASSPRDIQETQY
TRBJ2-6,-,14,TRBV6-5,ASSYGSISGANGLT
TRBJ1-1,TRBD1,11,TRBV7-9,ASSFMAGGEAF
TRBJ2-1,TRBD1,12,TRBV27,ASSFFGTANEQF
TRBJ2-2,TRBD2,13,TRBV19,ASTGLARDTGELF
TRBJ2-3,TRBD2,16,TRBV7-2,ASSPTGTSGFSTDTQY
TRBJ2-3,TRBD2,12,TRBV11-2,ASSRSGGPDTQY
TRBJ1-5,TRBD1,12,TRBV19,ASTGQGARQPQH
TRBJ2-3,TRBD2,13,TRBV28,ASSEAGGASDTQY
TRBJ1-1,-,12,TRBV5-1,ASSLAGFRGGAF
TRBJ1-1,-,9,TRBV6-6,ASSQTGEAF
TRBJ1-1,-,11,TRBV27,ASRLSVFTEAF
TRBJ2-1,TRBD2,15,TRBV5-4,ASSLGGGSSSYNEQF
TRBJ2-7,-,10,TRBV5-5,ASSLGGGEQY
TRBJ2-4,-,13,TRBV5-1,ASSLPDLAKNIQY
TRBJ1-1,TRBD1,13,TRBV6-6,ASATPTGQGLWAF
TRBJ1-2,-,13,TRBV5-6,ASSWEGGHQQGYT